Listed here are 18 T cell receptor beta chains from one sample, sequenced in a study of blood T cells in healthy people across ages. For the second PCR, which ran for roughly 6 to 12 cycles, a sample-barcoded 5' primer and a J-beta primer mix were used. TCRdb itself ran the 5' RACE reads through MiXCR, one entry per CDR3 protein. This table holds under 2 million distinct CDR3 sequences, roughly 32% found once. Sequences were obtained from blood. Receptors originate from a woman aged 25 to 39 in good health.

This clonotype turned up a few times. V usage is TRBV10-3 and J usage is TRBJ2-7; TRBD2 agrees at 10 bases. Losses at the gene ends were 3 bases for V and 3 bases for J; bases not matched to a gene: 2. The CDR3 is 14 residues long. CDR1 and CDR2 from the germline V gene are ENHRY and SYGVKD. This CDR3 is CAISEKRGGYEQYF. CDR3 nucleotide sequence: TGTGCCATCAGTGAAAAGCGGGGGGGCTACGAGCAGTACTTC.

This clonotype occurred a few times. CDR3 region: CASSPSEGVQYNEQFF. The CDR3 DNA follows: TGTGCCAGCAGCCCGTCAGAGGGAGTCCAATACAATGAGCAGTTCTTC. V gene TRBV7-3 combines with J gene TRBJ2-1, with D possibly TRBD2 on 5 matching bases. Between the trimmed V and J ends, which lost 5 bases and 4 bases, there was a span of 18 bases. Germline V lookup: CDR1 SGHTA, CDR2 FQGTGA. CDR3 length equals 16 residues.

The chain employs TRBV18 and TRBJ2-1; perhaps TRBD2 as D (5 bases). The V gene's germline CDR1 is KGHSH and CDR2 LQKENI. V was trimmed by 0 bases and J by 0 bases, leaving 21 bases between them. There are 20 residues in the CDR3. CDR3 in amino acids: CASSPPRGSSVSSSYNEQFF. CDR3 sequence (DNA): TGTGCCAGCTCACCACCGCGAGGGAGTAGCGTCTCTAGCTCCTACAATGAGCAGTTCTTC.

Comment on this clonotype: Since a much larger clone is just one base distant, this may be a read error. This chain links TRBV10-3 with TRBJ2-7; D is perhaps TRBD2 (5 bases). This CDR3 spans 13 amino acids. CDR1 is ENHRY and CDR2 is SYGVKD in the germline V gene. V lost 10 bases and J 3 bases, leaving 16 bases between the germline ends. CDR3 DNA sequence: TGTGCCACCACGAGCGAGGGCATCTACGAGCAGTACTTC. Translating it yields CATTSEGIYEQYF.

This clonotype was seen more than once but under ten times. The gene calls are TRBV20-1 and TRBJ2-1; no reliable D call. This CDR3 spans 14 amino acids. Trimming removed 7 bases from V and 2 bases from J, with 15 bases in between. CDR1 and CDR2 from the germline V gene are DFQATT and SNEGSKA (reference sequence). CDR3 in DNA: TGCAGTGGAAGTTCTAGTGCGACCTACAATGAGCAGTTCTTC. Protein sequence: CSGSSSATYNEQFF.

This clonotype showed up just a few times. The chain has TRBV7-6 and TRBJ2-7; D perhaps matches TRBD1 (6 bases). CDR1 is SGHVS and CDR2 is FNYEAQ in the germline V gene. The V end lost 1 base, the J end lost 4 bases, and 14 bases lay between the germline ends. The CDR3 loop spans 15 amino acids. The CDR3 DNA reads as TGTGCCAGCAGCTTAGGGGGGTCAGGGGTATACGAGCAGTACTTC. It encodes CASSLGGSGVYEQYF. Full variable domain (missing parts from reference TRBV7-6 and TRBJ2-7): GAGVSQSPRYKVTKRGQDVALRCDPISGHVSLYWYRQALGQGPEFLTYFNYEAQQDKSGLPNDRFSAERPEGSISTLTIQRTEQRDSAMYRCASSLGGSGVYEQYFGPGTRLTVT.

The genes are TRBV24-1 and TRBJ2-7, with TRBD2 identical over 8 bases. The V gene's germline CDR1 is KGHDR and CDR2 SFDVKD. Trimming cost V 0 bases and J 6 bases; bases outside gene matches: 0. The CDR3 covers 13 residues. CDR3 amino acids: CATSDLRGGEQYF. The CDR3, as DNA: TGTGCCACCAGTGATTTGCGGGGGGGCGAGCAGTACTTC.

The rearrangement links TRBV3-1 to TRBJ2-7, with 8 bases identical to TRBD2. V dropped 2 bases and J dropped 2; count of bases not matched to a gene: 11. The CDR3 length is 17 residues. Germline CDR1 LGHDT, CDR2 YNNKEL (reference sequence). This chain's CDR3 is CASSQLSGGTSAYEQYF. The CDR3 bases are TGTGCCAGCAGCCAACTCTCGGGGGGGACCTCCGCCTACGAGCAGTACTTC.

This chain uses TRBV20-1 with TRBJ2-7; D is unclear. Germline V lookup: CDR1 DFQATT, CDR2 SNEGSKA (reference sequence). Trimming stripped 5 bases from V and 4 bases from J, with 6 bases between. The CDR3 totals 10 residues. CDR3 sequence reads: CSAADYEQYF. The DNA for the CDR3 is TGCAGTGCTGCAGATTACGAGCAGTACTTC.

This clonotype appeared a single time. The genes are TRBV20-1 and TRBJ1-1, with D hard to call. Trimming took off 7 bases at V and 1 base at J, with 19 bases between the two ends. CDR1 is DFQATT, CDR2 SNEGSKA, per germline (reference sequence). The CDR3 is 15 amino acids. The CDR3 nucleotides are TGCAGTGACCTAAACGCAGCTTCAGGGAACACTGAAGCTTTCTTT. As protein: CSDLNAASGNTEAFF.

This clonotype turned up a few times. The V gene is TRBV5-1, the J gene TRBJ1-2; tentative D call: TRBD1 (5 bases). Trimming removed 7 bases at V and 8 bases at J, with 18 bases between. The germline V gene encodes CDR1 SGHRS and CDR2 YFSETQ. This CDR3 is 13 amino acids long. CDR3 in amino acids: CASQSTQGGGYTF. CDR3 in DNA: TGCGCCAGCCAATCGACCCAGGGCGGAGGCTACACCTTC.

This clonotype was recorded a few times. The chain recombines TRBV20-1 with TRBJ1-2, with D maybe TRBD1 (5 bases). The CDR3 has 13 amino acids. Germline V gene lookup returns CDR1 DFQATT and CDR2 SNEGSKA (reference sequence). Trimming took off 4 bases at V and 4 bases at J, with 13 bases between the two ends. CDR3 coding DNA: TGCAGTGCTAAGTCGGGGCAGTTCTATGGCTACACCTTC. Residues: CSAKSGQFYGYTF.

In its sample, this clonotype was seen a few times. The chain joins TRBV10-1 to TRBJ2-3, with 15 bases fitting TRBD2. The CDR3 has 17 amino acids. Germline lookup yields CDR1 WNHNN and CDR2 SYGVQD (reference sequence). V was pared by 5 bases and J by 4 bases, with 7 bases of the junction left unmatched. The CDR3 region is CASSRTSGGAEADTQYF. CDR3 DNA sequence: TGCGCCAGCAGTCGGACTAGCGGGGGGGCCGAGGCAGATACGCAGTATTTT.

This clonotype was counted a few times. The genes are TRBV5-1 and TRBJ1-2; 12 bases map to TRBD1. The V and J ends lost 4 bases and 3 bases, in that order; junction bases with no gene match: 7. Germline CDR1 reads SGHRS; CDR2 reads YFSETQ. This CDR3 region has 16 residues. The CDR3 DNA sequence: TGCGCCAGCAGCCCGGGGACAGGGGGCGCCGACTATGGCTACACCTTC. It specifies CASSPGTGGADYGYTF.

This clonotype was seen at least ten times. This chain links TRBV12-3 or TRBV12-4 with TRBJ2-4; 11 nucleotides line up with TRBD2. The J segment lost 1 base and the V segment lost 5 bases, leaving 7 bases of the junction unmatched. CDR3 length: 17 amino acids. The CDR3 DNA reads TGTGCCAGCAGTAGGGTAGCGGGAGGGGTGGCCAAAAACATTCAGTACTTC. This codes for CASSRVAGGVAKNIQYF.

The chain combines TRBV20-1 with TRBJ2-1; TRBD2 matches at 13 bases. Germline V gives CDR1 DFQATT, CDR2 SNEGSKA (reference sequence). The ends lost 0 bases at V and 4 bases at J; junction bases unmatched: 6. The CDR3 consists of 17 residues. In DNA, the CDR3 is TGCAGTGCTAGAGATCGGAAGGGACTAGCGGGGTACAATGAGCAGTTCTTC. Residues: CSARDRKGLAGYNEQFF.

J is TRBJ1-6 and V is TRBV28, with D unresolved. V shed 2 bases and J shed 10 bases, with 6 bases lying between them. This CDR3 is 12 amino acids long. Germline V gene data show CDR1 as MDHEN and CDR2 as SYDVKM. In DNA, the CDR3 is TGTGCCAGCAGTTTAATAAGCTCACCCCTCCACTTT. As protein: CASSLISSPLHF.

This clonotype has a single count. This chain uses TRBV28 with TRBJ1-2; TRBD1 aligns across 10 bases. The CDR3 spans 14 residues. The germline CDR1 and CDR2 sequences are MDHEN and SYDVKM. Trimming cost V 6 bases and J 6 bases; bases outside gene matches: 7. CDR3 loop: CASRDGTGDNGYTF. The DNA for the CDR3 is TGTGCCAGCAGGGATGGGACAGGGGACAATGGCTACACCTTC.